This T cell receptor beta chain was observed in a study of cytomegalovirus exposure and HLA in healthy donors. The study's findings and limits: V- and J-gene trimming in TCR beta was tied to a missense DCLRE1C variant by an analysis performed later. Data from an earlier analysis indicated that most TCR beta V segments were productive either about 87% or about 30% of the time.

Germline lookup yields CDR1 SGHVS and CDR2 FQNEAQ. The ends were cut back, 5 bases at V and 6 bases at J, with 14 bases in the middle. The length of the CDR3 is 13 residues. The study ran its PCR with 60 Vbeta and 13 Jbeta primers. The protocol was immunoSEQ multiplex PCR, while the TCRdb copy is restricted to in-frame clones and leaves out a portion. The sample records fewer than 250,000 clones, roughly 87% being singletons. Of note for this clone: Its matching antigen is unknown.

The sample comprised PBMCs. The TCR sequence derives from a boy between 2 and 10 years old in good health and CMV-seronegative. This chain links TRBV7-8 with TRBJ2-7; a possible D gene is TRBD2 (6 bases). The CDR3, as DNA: TGTGCCAGCAGCCCGAGACTAGTTCCCGAGCAGTACTTC. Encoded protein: CASSPRLVPEQYF.